These 9 T cell receptor beta chains came from one sample sequenced in a study of blood T cell repertoires in COVID-19. Here immunoSEQ multiplex PCR was the method, and the copy in TCRdb shows in-frame clones only, minus some. Seen here are around 100,000 clones, about 80% observed once, and the top ten hold 9.5% to 13%. Material for sequencing was peripheral blood. The receptors here all came from a woman aged 70-85 years with acute or convalescent COVID-19.

This chain connects TRBV5-1 to TRBJ2-3, with D perhaps matching TRBD1 (6 bases). This CDR3 comprises 16 residues. Germline V lookup: CDR1 SGHRS, CDR2 YFSETQ. The V gene lost 4 bases and the J gene lost 4 bases, with 19 bases spanning the gap. The CDR3 DNA sequence: TGCGCCAGCAGCGGGGCGTCCAGCAACAGGGCAGATACGCAGTATTTT. Amino acid sequence: CASSGASSNRADTQYF.

Only a few counts were recorded for this clone. The chain carries TRBV5-6 and TRBJ1-6; D is possibly TRBD1 (6 bases). Per germline, CDR1 SGHDT and CDR2 YYEEEE. The CDR3 is 16 residues long. The ends were cut back, 4 bases at V and 0 bases at J, with 11 bases in the middle. This CDR3 reads CASSLTGRSYNSPLHF. CDR3 sequence (DNA): TGTGCCAGCAGCCTGACAGGTCGCTCCTATAATTCACCCCTCCACTTT.

As to this clone: The sample contains more than one DNA sequence encoding this CDR3. The V call is TRBV12-3 or TRBV12-4, the J call TRBJ1-3; no reliable D call. This CDR3 has 11 amino acids. Deletions cut 8 bases from V and 4 bases from J, with 6 bases between. CDR3 sequence (DNA): TGTGCCAGCTCGGGGGGAAACACCATATATTTT. Protein sequence: CASSGGNTIYF.

In its sample, this clone was seen a few times. Other DNA sequences in this specimen translate into the identical CDR3. The rearrangement uses TRBV6-6 and TRBJ1-1; the D is unclear. CDR1 and CDR2 from the germline V gene are MNHNY and SVGAGI (reference sequence). This CDR3 spans 14 amino acids. V lost 0 bases to trimming and J lost 2 bases, with 7 bases between them. The CDR3 region is CASSYSEGNTEAFF. The CDR3 DNA reads TGTGCCAGCAGTTACTCGGAGGGTAACACTGAAGCTTTCTTT.

J is TRBJ1-1 and V is TRBV15; D gene ambiguous. The germline gives CDR1 LNHNV, CDR2 YYDKDF (reference sequence). The CDR3 runs 14 residues. The V and J ends lost 2 bases and 0 bases respectively, with 7 bases between them. CDR3 sequence reads: CATSRQSMNTEAFF. For the CDR3, the DNA is TGTGCCACCAGCAGACAGTCCATGAACACTGAAGCTTTCTTT.

This clone was counted a few times. The gene calls are TRBV13 and TRBJ2-3, with 7 nucleotides matching TRBD1. Germline CDR1 and CDR2: PRHDT and FYEKMQ (reference sequence). This CDR3 comprises 14 residues. V lost 3 bases to trimming and J lost 2 bases; unmatched junction nucleotides: 2. The CDR3 coding sequence is TGTGCCAGCAGCTTTGGACAGGTCACAGATACGCAGTATTTT. Its translation is CASSFGQVTDTQYF.

The chain combines TRBV6-4 with TRBJ1-1; 8 nucleotides align to TRBD1. This CDR3 contains 15 residues. V lost 7 bases, J lost 5 bases, and 12 bases stayed unmatched. Germline CDR1 is MRHNA and CDR2 is SNTAGT. CDR3 nucleotide sequence: TGTGCCAGCACCAACTCGGGCAGGGGGCTTACTGAAGCTTTCTTT. Encoded protein: CASTNSGRGLTEAFF.

The J gene is TRBJ2-5, the V gene TRBV18, with D tentatively TRBD1 (6 bases). Germline values: CDR1 KGHSH, CDR2 LQKENI. Trimming shortened V by 3 bases and J by 2 bases, and 22 bases separated the two germline ends. This CDR3 is 18 amino acids long. For the CDR3, the DNA is TGTGCCAGCTCACCCCGTTACATTACAGGGTCGGGGCAAGAGACCCAGTACTTC. Translation gives CASSPRYITGSGQETQYF.

This chain joins TRBV6-1 and TRBJ1-4, with a weak D call TRBD1 (5 bases). Trimming removed 6 bases at V and 8 bases at J, with 10 bases between. The germline gives CDR1 MNHNS, CDR2 SASEGT. The CDR3 contains 12 residues. The CDR3 loop is CASRGGNEKLFF. The CDR3 DNA reads TGTGCCAGCAGGGGGGGGAACGAAAAACTGTTTTTT.